This entry lists 13 T cell receptor beta chains sequenced from one sample in a study of monozygotic twins with inflammatory bowel disease. TCRdb processed the 5' RACE reads again and assigns one entry to each CDR3 protein, with no DNA. The sample table includes around 150,000 distinct CDR3 sequences. The sequenced sample consisted of blood. The source of these receptors is a human donor with ulcerative colitis or Crohn's disease, or a healthy co-twin of an affected twin (not recorded which).

The chain couples TRBV12-3 or TRBV12-4 to TRBJ2-3; TCRdb's assignment of TRBD1 cannot be checked, as there is no DNA. The CDR3 totals 16 residues. The CDR3 here is CASSHLREGAGDTQYF.

The V call is TRBV29-1, the J call TRBJ2-1; as DNA is missing, the TRBD2 call by TCRdb cannot be tested. Germline V gives CDR1 SQVTM, CDR2 ANQGSEA. The CDR3 length is 14 residues. CDR3 sequence reads: CSVAVAGGDNEQFF.

The chain has TRBV6-5 and TRBJ1-1; TCRdb's assignment of TRBD1 cannot be checked, as there is no DNA. The CDR3 covers 13 residues. Germline V gene sequence: CDR1 MNHEY, CDR2 SVGAGI. CDR3 in amino acids: CASSSGYNTEAFF.

This chain joins TRBV30 and TRBJ2-2; checking the TCRdb D call of TRBD2 is not possible without DNA. Germline-derived CDR1 and CDR2 are GTSNPN and SVGIG (reference sequence). The CDR3 is 17 residues long. This CDR3 reads CAWSPLFPDGNTGELFF.

V gene TRBV7-3 combines with J gene TRBJ2-2; the D call of TRBD2 rests on TCRdb alone, since no DNA is present to check it. This CDR3 has 18 residues. Germline assignment: CDR1 SGHTA and CDR2 FQGTGA. CDR3 amino acids: CASSLTASGITNTGELFF.

The chain combines TRBV20-1 with TRBJ2-1. The CDR3 has 15 amino acids. CDR1 is DFQATT and CDR2 is SNEGSKA in the germline V gene (reference sequence). The CDR3 sequence: CSANPRVRSYNEQFF.

This chain connects TRBV7-2 to TRBJ2-7; TCRdb's D call, TRBD1, is unchecked because there is no DNA. The germline V gene has CDR1 SGHTA and CDR2 FQGNSA. CDR3 size: 14 residues. CDR3: CASSRPGQNYEQYF.

The chain carries TRBV7-2 and TRBJ2-5. The CDR3 consists of 13 residues. Per germline, CDR1 SGHTA and CDR2 FQGNSA. This chain's CDR3 is CASSFEAQETQYF.

The rearrangement links TRBV5-6 to TRBJ2-7; TCRdb indicates TRBD1, and absent DNA this call remains unverified. Germline values: CDR1 SGHDT, CDR2 YYEEEE. The CDR3 spans 15 residues. The CDR3 here is CASSLGYRPAYEQYF.

The chain joins TRBV12-3 or TRBV12-4 to TRBJ1-4. There are 15 residues in the CDR3. The CDR3 protein is CASSLSAGPNEKLFF.

The V call is TRBV11-3, the J call TRBJ2-3; TCRdb returns TRBD1, unconfirmable since there is no DNA. CDR1 and CDR2 (germline): SGHNT, YENEEA. The CDR3 totals 16 residues. The CDR3 sequence: CASSLDGGRATDTQYF.

This chain joins TRBV28 and TRBJ1-5. Germline V gene sequence: CDR1 MDHEN, CDR2 SYDVKM. CDR3 size: 11 residues. This CDR3 is CASTRGQPQHF.

The chain is built from TRBV11-2 and TRBJ2-6; without DNA, the TCRdb call of TRBD1 cannot be checked. The CDR3 sequence is 13 residues long. Germline assignment: CDR1 SGHAT and CDR2 FQNNGV. The CDR3 spells CASSPGKKNVLTF.